This TCR beta chain was recovered during a study of early T cells in non-severe SARS-CoV-2 infection. Study outcomes and limitations: Matching results from VDJdb favored anti-spike CD8 responses, leaving private and CD4 specificities undetected.

CDR1 and CDR2 from the germline V gene are MNHEY and SVGAGI. There are 15 residues in the CDR3. V lost 2 bases and J 4 bases, leaving 11 bases between the germline ends. This clonotype was seen a few times. The antigen is not known. Individual cDNA molecules were tagged with unique molecular identifiers, the study reported. From the 5' RACE reads, TCRdb called clonotypes with MiXCR, one entry per CDR3 protein. Among about 100,000 distinct CDR3 sequences listed, under 15% were seen once. Input material: whole blood. This clonotype was obtained from an adult who was a healthcare worker with PCR-confirmed SARS-CoV-2 infection or an uninfected control (not recorded which). V is TRBV6-5 and J is TRBJ2-2; a possible D gene is TRBD1 (5 bases). CDR3 DNA: TGTGCCAGCAGTTACAGACAGCTCCCCACCGGGGAGCTGTTTTTT. It is translated as CASSYRQLPTGELFF.